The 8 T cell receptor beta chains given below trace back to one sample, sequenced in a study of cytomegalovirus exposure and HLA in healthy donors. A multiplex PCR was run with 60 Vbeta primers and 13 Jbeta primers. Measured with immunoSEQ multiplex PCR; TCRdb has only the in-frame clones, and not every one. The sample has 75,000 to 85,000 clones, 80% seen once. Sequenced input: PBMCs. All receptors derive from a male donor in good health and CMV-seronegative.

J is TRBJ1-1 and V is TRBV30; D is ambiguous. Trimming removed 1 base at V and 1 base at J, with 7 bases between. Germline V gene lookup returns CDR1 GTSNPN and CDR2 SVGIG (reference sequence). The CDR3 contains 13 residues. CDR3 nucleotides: TGTGCCTGGAGTGGCGAATCGAACACTGAAGCTTTCTTT. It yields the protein CAWSGESNTEAFF. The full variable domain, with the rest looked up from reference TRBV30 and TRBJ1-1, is SQTIHQWPATLVQPVGSPLSLECTVEGTSNPNLYWYRQAAGRGLQLLFYSVGIGQISSEVPQNLSASRPQDRQFILSSKKLLLSDSGFYLCAWSGESNTEAFFGQGTRLTVV.

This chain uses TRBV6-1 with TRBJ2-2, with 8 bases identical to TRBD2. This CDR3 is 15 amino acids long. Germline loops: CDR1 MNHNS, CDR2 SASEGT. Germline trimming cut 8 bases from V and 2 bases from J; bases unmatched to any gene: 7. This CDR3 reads CASRSTSGNTGELFF. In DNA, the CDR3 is TGTGCCAGCCGTAGTACTAGCGGTAACACCGGGGAGCTGTTTTTT.

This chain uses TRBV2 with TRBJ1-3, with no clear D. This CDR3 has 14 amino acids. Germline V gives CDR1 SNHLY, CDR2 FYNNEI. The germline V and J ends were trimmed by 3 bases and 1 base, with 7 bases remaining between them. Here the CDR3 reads CASSDFTSGNTIYF. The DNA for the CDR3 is TGTGCCAGCAGTGATTTTACTTCTGGAAACACCATATATTTT.

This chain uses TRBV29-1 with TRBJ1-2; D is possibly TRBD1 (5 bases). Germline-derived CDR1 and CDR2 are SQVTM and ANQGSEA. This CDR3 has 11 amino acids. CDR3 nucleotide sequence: TGCGGACTAAGGGACGCCTATGGCTACACCTTC. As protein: CGLRDAYGYTF.

The CDR3 nucleotides are TGTGCCAGCAGCCCTAGTTGGGAAGAGACCCAGTACTTC. Amino acid sequence: CASSPSWEETQYF. The chain carries TRBV11-1 and TRBJ2-5; no clear D gene. CDR3 length: 13 amino acids. The germline V and J ends were trimmed by 5 bases and 3 bases, with 10 bases remaining between them. From germline, CDR1 is SGHAT and CDR2 FQDESV (reference sequence).

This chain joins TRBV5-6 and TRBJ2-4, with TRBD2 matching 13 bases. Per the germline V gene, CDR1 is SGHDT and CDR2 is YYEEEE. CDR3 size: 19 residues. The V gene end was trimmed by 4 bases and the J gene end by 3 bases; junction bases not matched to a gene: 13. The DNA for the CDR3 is TGTGCCAGCAGCCTCCTGCGGACTAGCGGGAGAGGGGTCAAAAACATTCAGTACTTC. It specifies CASSLLRTSGRGVKNIQYF.

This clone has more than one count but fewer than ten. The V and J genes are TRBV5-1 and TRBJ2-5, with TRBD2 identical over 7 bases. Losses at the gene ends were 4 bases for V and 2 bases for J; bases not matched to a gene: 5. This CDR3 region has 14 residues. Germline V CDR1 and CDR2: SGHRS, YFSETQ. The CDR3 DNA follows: TGCGCCAGCAGCAGCCTAGCGGCACAAGAGACCCAGTACTTC. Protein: CASSSLAAQETQYF.

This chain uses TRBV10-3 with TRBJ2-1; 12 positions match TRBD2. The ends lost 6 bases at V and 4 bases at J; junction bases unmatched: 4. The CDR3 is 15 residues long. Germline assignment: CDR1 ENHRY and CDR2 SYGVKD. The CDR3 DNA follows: TGTGCCATCAGGAGACTAGCGGGGGCTTACAATGAGCAGTTCTTC. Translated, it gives CAIRRLAGAYNEQFF.